This T cell receptor (beta chain) was obtained from a study of vaccination and CD4 T cells after COVID-19. Concerning this clonotype: Its antigen is unknown.

Treatment meaning: approximately 10-day PBMC culture with coronavirus spike peptide pools or control peptides (ViraFEST assay). ViraFEST sequenced TCRs after peptide-pool expansion of antigen-specific T cells. CDR1 and CDR2 (germline): KGHSH, LQKENI. The CDR3 consists of 13 residues. With V trimmed by 2 bases and J by 8 bases, 5 bases remained unmatched. Cultured CD4+ T-cell DNA underwent Oncomine TCR Beta short-read sequencing. TCRdb re-called the PCR reads through MiXCR, storing one row per CDR3 protein. The data show around 3,300 distinct CDR3 sequences, 65% to 85% seen once. V usage is TRBV18 and J usage is TRBJ1-2; 7 nucleotides match TRBD1. The receptor's source is a human donor who had recovered from COVID-19. Sequencing was carried out using CD4+ T cells from blood, cultured in vitro. This chain's CDR3 is CASSPDRVGGYTF. The CDR3 DNA reads TGTGCCAGCTCACCAGACAGGGTAGGAGGCTACACCTTC.